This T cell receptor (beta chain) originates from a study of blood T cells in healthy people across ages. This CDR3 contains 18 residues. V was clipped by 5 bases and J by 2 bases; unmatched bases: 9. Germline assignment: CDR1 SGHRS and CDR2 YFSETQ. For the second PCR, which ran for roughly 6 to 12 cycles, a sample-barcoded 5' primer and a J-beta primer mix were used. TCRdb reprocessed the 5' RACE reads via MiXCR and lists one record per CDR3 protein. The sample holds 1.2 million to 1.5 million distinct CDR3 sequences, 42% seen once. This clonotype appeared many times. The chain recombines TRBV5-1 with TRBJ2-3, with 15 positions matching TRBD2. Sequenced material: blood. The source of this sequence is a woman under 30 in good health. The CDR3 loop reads CASSLLGLAGGFTDTQYF. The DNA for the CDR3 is TGCGCCAGCAGTTTATTGGGACTAGCGGGGGGATTCACAGATACGCAGTATTTT.